The 29 T cell receptor beta chains reported below all come from one sample, sequenced in a study of blood T cell repertoires in COVID-19. Profiling relied on immunoSEQ multiplex PCR, and the TCRdb table lists in-frame clones only, not all of them. Here the sample spans roughly 97,000 clones, more than 80% being singletons. Sequencing used peripheral blood. The receptors derive from a man aged 60 to 75 with acute or convalescent COVID-19.

CDR3 nucleotides: TGTGCCAGCGCGACTGAGACCGGGGAGCTGTTTTTT. Amino acid sequence: CASATETGELFF. The J gene is TRBJ2-2, the V gene TRBV11-3; no reliable D call. V lost 8 bases, J lost 5 bases, and 9 bases lay in between. CDR1 SGHNT and CDR2 YENEEA come from the germline V gene. The CDR3 has 12 amino acids.

J is TRBJ1-4 and V is TRBV27, with a tentative D call TRBD1 (5 bases). This CDR3 region has 17 residues. Germline assignment: CDR1 MNHEY and CDR2 SMNVEV (reference sequence). The V end was cut by 6 bases, the J end by 0 bases, with 17 bases between. The CDR3, as DNA: TGTGCCAGCAGACCCGCGGAGGGGCGAGCAACTAATGAAAAACTGTTTTTT. Its protein is CASRPAEGRATNEKLFF.

The chain employs TRBV28 and TRBJ2-7; 9 bases match TRBD2. V lost 6 bases to trimming and J lost 0 bases; unmatched junction nucleotides: 12. CDR1 is MDHEN, CDR2 SYDVKM, per germline. CDR3 size: 17 residues. CDR3 bases: TGTGCCAGCAGCCGTCCCTTTAGCGGGAGAGTCTCCTACGAGCAGTACTTC. Protein sequence: CASSRPFSGRVSYEQYF.

The chain couples TRBV10-2 to TRBJ1-5; D is possibly TRBD1 (5 bases). In germline, CDR1 is WSHSY, CDR2 SAAADI. The CDR3 extends over 15 amino acids. V lost 5 bases, J lost 5 bases, and 16 bases lay in between. CDR3 amino acids: CASSYTGTYDQPQHF. The CDR3 coding sequence is TGCGCCAGCAGTTACACCGGGACTTATGATCAGCCCCAGCATTTT.

V gene TRBV6-6 combines with J gene TRBJ2-7; D is ambiguous. Germline assignment: CDR1 MNHNY and CDR2 SVGAGI (reference sequence). This CDR3 spans 12 amino acids. With 4 bases removed from V and 0 bases from J, the gap between germline ends came to 4 bases. CDR3 sequence (DNA): TGTGCCAGCAGTTCAGTCTCCTACGAGCAGTACTTC. Its translation is CASSSVSYEQYF.

The chain couples TRBV4-1 to TRBJ1-5; a weak D match, TRBD1 (5 bases). Germline CDR1 is MGHRA and CDR2 is YSYEKL. The length of the CDR3 is 14 residues. Trimming left V 4 bases short and J 4 bases short, with 11 bases between. The CDR3 reads CASSLNQGNQPQHF. Written as DNA, the CDR3 is TGCGCCAGCAGCCTTAACCAGGGTAATCAGCCCCAGCATTTT.

This clone was seen a single time. J is TRBJ1-3 and V is TRBV6-5; a possible D gene is TRBD1 (6 bases). The CDR3 extends over 14 amino acids. CDR1 and CDR2 (germline): MNHEY, SVGAGI. V was pared by 9 bases and J by 0 bases, with 12 bases between. Here the CDR3 DNA reads TGTGCCAGTAAACAGGGCATCTCTGGAAACACCATATATTTT. This translates into CASKQGISGNTIYF.

A single count supports this clone. The V call is TRBV28, the J call TRBJ1-4, with D perhaps matching TRBD1 (5 bases). V was pared by 4 bases and J by 8 bases, with 23 bases between. The CDR3 is 17 residues long. Looked up from germline, CDR1 is MDHEN and CDR2 is SYDVKM. The CDR3 nucleotides are TGTGCCAGCAGTTCGCGGGACGCCCGAACGGTTTGGGAAAAACTGTTTTTT. This gives the protein CASSSRDARTVWEKLFF.

The rearrangement joins TRBV9 to TRBJ2-3; D is unresolved. V was trimmed by 0 bases and J by 6 bases, leaving 5 bases between them. This CDR3 is 12 amino acids long. Germline values: CDR1 SGDLS, CDR2 YYNGEE. CDR3 nucleotides: TGTGCCAGCAGCGTAGGTGGCGATACGCAGTATTTT. It translates to CASSVGGDTQYF.

The gene calls are TRBV7-2 and TRBJ1-5; D remains unclear. CDR1 and CDR2 (germline): SGHTA, FQGNSA. This CDR3 has 13 residues. The ends were cut back, 1 base at V and 5 bases at J, with 6 bases in the middle. DNA of the CDR3: TGTGCCAGCAGCTTAGGCGGGCATCAGCCCCAGCATTTT. Its protein product is CASSLGGHQPQHF.

This clone was seen just once. V and J are TRBV7-9 and TRBJ2-1; 11 nucleotides agree with TRBD2. V shed 5 bases and J 4 bases; nucleotides not matched to a gene: 4. The V gene's germline CDR1 is SEHNR and CDR2 FQNEAQ (reference sequence). The CDR3 sequence is 15 residues long. The CDR3 loop reads CASSLTSGDYNEQFF. The CDR3 DNA is TGTGCCAGCAGCCTGACTAGCGGGGATTACAATGAGCAGTTCTTC.

V usage is TRBV3-1 (or the pseudogene TRBV3-2) and J usage is TRBJ1-1, with D tentatively TRBD1 (5 bases). The CDR3 spans 14 residues. CDR1 is LGHDT and CDR2 is YNNKEL in the germline V gene (reference sequence). Trimming stripped 1 base from V and 4 bases from J, with 10 bases between. The CDR3 here is CASSQAGSGTEAFF. The CDR3 DNA reads TGTGCCAGCAGCCAAGCAGGGTCCGGCACTGAAGCTTTCTTT.

The rearrangement joins TRBV18 to TRBJ2-1, with 9 bases identical to TRBD2. The CDR3 loop spans 16 amino acids. Germline CDR1 reads KGHSH; CDR2 reads LQKENI. Trimming cost V 3 bases and J 5 bases; bases outside gene matches: 8. The CDR3 coding sequence is TGTGCCAGCTCACCGACATTTGCGGGAGGGAACAATGAGCAGTTCTTC. Protein sequence: CASSPTFAGGNNEQFF.

V is TRBV5-4 and J is TRBJ2-5, with 12 bases fitting TRBD2. The germline gives CDR1 SGHNT, CDR2 YYREEE (reference sequence). V gave up 2 bases and J gave up 5 bases; unmatched junction bases: 7. The CDR3 length is 16 residues. For the CDR3, the DNA is TGTGCCAGCAGCTTACGTCGCCTAGCGGGAGGGGAGACCCAGTACTTC. Its protein is CASSLRRLAGGETQYF.

The V call is TRBV9, the J call TRBJ1-5; 11 nucleotides align to TRBD1. The CDR3 is 15 residues long. J lost 6 bases, V lost 3 bases, and 5 bases had no gene match. Germline CDR1 and CDR2: SGDLS and YYNGEE. The CDR3 nucleotides read TGTGCCAGCAGCGCGGGGACAGGGGGATTTCAGCCCCAGCATTTT. Amino acid sequence: CASSAGTGGFQPQHF.

This sequence joins TRBV11-3 and TRBJ2-1; a weak D match, TRBD2 (6 bases). CDR1 is SGHNT, CDR2 YENEEA, per germline. V gave up 5 bases and J gave up 3 bases, with 14 bases separating them. The CDR3 runs to 15 residues. CDR3 loop: CASSPAWRGYNEQFF. DNA of the CDR3: TGTGCCAGCAGCCCCGCCTGGCGGGGCTACAATGAGCAGTTCTTC.

This clone was counted once. The chain has TRBV27 and TRBJ1-4; a possible D gene is TRBD1 (5 bases). The V gene's germline CDR1 is MNHEY and CDR2 SMNVEV (reference sequence). The CDR3 runs to 14 residues. V was shortened by 7 bases and J by 9 bases, with 18 bases between the two germline ends. The CDR3 loop is CASKEGTLSKKLFF. As DNA, the CDR3 is TGTGCCAGCAAGGAGGGGACGCTGAGTAAAAAACTGTTTTTT.

The gene calls are TRBV7-9 and TRBJ1-1; D call uncertain. Trimming removed 3 bases at V and 8 bases at J, with 16 bases between. This CDR3 has 14 amino acids. From germline, CDR1 is SEHNR and CDR2 FQNEAQ (reference sequence). This CDR3 reads CASSFGGSRKEAFF. CDR3 nucleotide sequence: TGTGCCAGCAGCTTTGGAGGGTCGAGAAAGGAAGCTTTCTTT.

In DNA form, the CDR3 reads TGCGCCAGCGCGGGGGAGGTGTTTACTGGGGCCAACGTCCTGACTTTC. Its translation is CASAGEVFTGANVLTF. The rearrangement links TRBV5-1 to TRBJ2-6; 7 bases align to TRBD2. Germline V lookup: CDR1 SGHRS, CDR2 YFSETQ. CDR3 length: 16 amino acids. The V segment lost 7 bases and the J segment 2 bases; nucleotides outside the gene matches: 9.

The chain carries TRBV5-6 and TRBJ2-2; 11 bases are a match to TRBD1. This CDR3 contains 16 residues. The ends lost 4 bases at V and 9 bases at J; junction bases unmatched: 11. Germline V CDR1 and CDR2: SGHDT, YYEEEE. CDR3 sequence reads: CASSGIGQGATWELFF. In DNA form, the CDR3 reads TGTGCCAGCAGCGGAATTGGACAGGGGGCTACGTGGGAGCTGTTTTTT.

The chain carries TRBV9 and TRBJ2-1; D perhaps matches TRBD2 (5 bases). The CDR3 is 14 amino acids. CDR1 is SGDLS and CDR2 is YYNGEE in the germline V gene. V lost 2 bases, J lost 5 bases, and 11 bases lay in between. The CDR3 bases are TGTGCCAGCAGCGTCAGCGGAAACAACAATGAGCAGTTCTTC. Amino acid sequence: CASSVSGNNNEQFF.

This clone has only one observation. This chain joins TRBV7-9 and TRBJ1-1; D gene uncertain. CDR1 is SEHNR, CDR2 FQNEAQ, per germline (reference sequence). With 1 base removed from V and 5 bases from J, the gap between germline ends came to 14 bases. The CDR3 has 15 amino acids. The chain's CDR3 is CASSLVSQVETEAFF. The CDR3 DNA sequence: TGTGCCAGCAGCTTAGTGAGCCAGGTTGAAACTGAAGCTTTCTTT.

The rearrangement joins TRBV11-3 to TRBJ2-1, with D possibly being TRBD2 (5 bases). Trimming removed 1 base at V and 0 bases at J, with 10 bases between. The CDR3 is 16 residues long. Germline V gene sequence: CDR1 SGHNT, CDR2 YENEEA. In DNA, the CDR3 is TGTGCCAGCAGCTTAGGAGGGCCGAGCTCCTACAATGAGCAGTTCTTC. Translating gives CASSLGGPSSYNEQFF.

The chain's CDR3 is CSVEVSYYGYTF. The CDR3, as DNA: TGCAGCGTTGAAGTTTCCTACTATGGCTACACCTTC. This chain links TRBV29-1 with TRBJ1-2; D remains ambiguous. The germline CDR1 and CDR2 sequences are SQVTM and ANQGSEA. The CDR3 spans 12 residues. Between the trimmed V and J ends, which lost 1 base and 3 bases, there was a span of 6 bases.

In nucleotides, the CDR3 is TGTGCCAGCAGCCCTACTAGCGGGAGTAACAATGAGCAGTTCTTC. It yields the protein CASSPTSGSNNEQFF. The chain has TRBV14 and TRBJ2-1; TRBD2 aligns across 11 bases. Losses at the gene ends were 4 bases for V and 5 bases for J; bases not matched to a gene: 4. CDR3 length: 15 residues. The V gene's germline CDR1 is SGHDN and CDR2 FVKESK. The whole variable domain, filled in from reference TRBV14 and TRBJ2-1, reads EAGVTQFPSHSVIEKGQTVTLRCDPISGHDNLYWYRRVMGKEIKFLLHFVKESKQDESGMPNNRFLAERTGGTYSTLKVQPAELEDSGVYFCASSPTSGSNNEQFFGPGTRLTVL.

The chain links TRBV5-4 to TRBJ2-5, with a tentative D call TRBD2 (6 bases). The CDR3 consists of 14 residues. The V end lost 5 bases, the J end lost 2 bases, and 13 bases lay between the germline ends. Germline values: CDR1 SGHNT, CDR2 YYREEE (reference sequence). The CDR3 reads CASSWPGRQETQYF. In DNA, the CDR3 is TGTGCCAGCAGTTGGCCTGGGAGGCAAGAGACCCAGTACTTC.

This clone was picked up many times. The chain has TRBV10-2 and TRBJ2-7, with TRBD2 identical over 9 bases. The junction had 19 bases not matched to a gene; V was cut back by 6 bases and J by 4 bases. The CDR3 totals 18 residues. Germline values: CDR1 WSHSY, CDR2 SAAADI. CDR3 nucleotide sequence: TGCGCCAGCAGCAATGGGGGACTAGCCGTCCCCCGGGATTACGAGCAGTACTTC. Protein product: CASSNGGLAVPRDYEQYF.

As regards this clone: Other nucleotide sequences from this sample produce the same CDR3. The chain is built from TRBV28 and TRBJ1-1, with a tentative D call TRBD1 (5 bases). Trimming removed 6 bases from V and 3 bases from J, with 11 bases in between. The CDR3 consists of 13 residues. Germline V gives CDR1 MDHEN, CDR2 SYDVKM. CDR3 sequence: CASSLWGDTEAFF. CDR3 DNA: TGTGCCAGCAGCTTGTGGGGGGACACTGAAGCTTTCTTT.

The chain is built from TRBV3-1 (or the pseudogene TRBV3-2) and TRBJ2-1; D gene uncertain. CDR3 length: 15 amino acids. Trimming took 4 bases from V and 7 from J, leaving 17 bases between them. Germline V gene data show CDR1 as LGHDT and CDR2 as YNNKEL (reference sequence). In DNA, the CDR3 is TGTGCCAGCAGCCGTGACTTCGGCGCGGATAATGAGCAGTTCTTC. Amino acids: CASSRDFGADNEQFF.